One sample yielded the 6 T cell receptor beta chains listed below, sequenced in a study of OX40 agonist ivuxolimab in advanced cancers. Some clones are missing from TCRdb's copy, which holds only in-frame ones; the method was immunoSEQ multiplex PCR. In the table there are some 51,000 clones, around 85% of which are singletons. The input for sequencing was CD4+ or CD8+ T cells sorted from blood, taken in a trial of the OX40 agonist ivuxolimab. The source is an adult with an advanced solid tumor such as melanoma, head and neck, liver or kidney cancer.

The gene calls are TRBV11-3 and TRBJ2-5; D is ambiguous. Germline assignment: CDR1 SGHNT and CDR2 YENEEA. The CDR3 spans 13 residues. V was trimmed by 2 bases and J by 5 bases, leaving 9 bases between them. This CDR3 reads CASSLTRLETQYF. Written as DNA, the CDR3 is TGTGCCAGCAGCTTAACCAGGTTGGAGACCCAGTACTTC.

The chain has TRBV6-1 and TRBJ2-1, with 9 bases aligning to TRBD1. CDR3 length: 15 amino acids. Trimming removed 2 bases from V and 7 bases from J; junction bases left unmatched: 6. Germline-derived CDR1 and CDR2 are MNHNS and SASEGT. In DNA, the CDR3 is TGTGCCAGCAGTGAATACAGGGGGCACGTGAATGAGCAGTTCTTC. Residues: CASSEYRGHVNEQFF.

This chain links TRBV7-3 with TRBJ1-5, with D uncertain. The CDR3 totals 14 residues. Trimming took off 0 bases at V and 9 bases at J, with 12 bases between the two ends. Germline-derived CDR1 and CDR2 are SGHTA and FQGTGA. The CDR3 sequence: CASSLTGGTGPQHF. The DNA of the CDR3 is TGTGCCAGCAGCTTAACCGGTGGAACCGGGCCCCAGCATTTT.

The CDR3 DNA reads as TGTGCCACCGATACAGGGTTTAGCAATCAGCCCCAGCATTTT. Its protein product is CATDTGFSNQPQHF. V and J are TRBV19 and TRBJ1-5; possibly TRBD1 for D (6 bases). The CDR3 consists of 14 residues. V dropped 10 bases and J dropped 0 bases, with 13 bases sitting between them. The germline V gene has CDR1 LNHDA and CDR2 SQIVND (reference sequence).

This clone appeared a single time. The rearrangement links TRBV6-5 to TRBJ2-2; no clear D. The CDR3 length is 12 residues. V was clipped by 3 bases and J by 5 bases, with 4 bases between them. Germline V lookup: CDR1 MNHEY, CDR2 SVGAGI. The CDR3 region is CASSYYTGELFF. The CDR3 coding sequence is TGTGCCAGCAGTTATTATACCGGGGAGCTGTTTTTT.

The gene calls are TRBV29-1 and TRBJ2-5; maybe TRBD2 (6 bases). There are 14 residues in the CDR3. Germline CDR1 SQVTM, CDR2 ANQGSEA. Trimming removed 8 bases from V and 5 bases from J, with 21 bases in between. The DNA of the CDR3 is TGCAGCTCGGGTGGCAGGGACTTGGTGGAGACCCAGTACTTC. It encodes CSSGGRDLVETQYF.